What follows is one T cell receptor beta chain and its context. Its antigen remains unknown. This sample was included in a study of graft-versus-host responses after intestinal transplantation. Background on the study: Multivisceral, liver-intestinal, or isolated intestinal transplants were received by the recipients.

Study-wide points: In recipient marrow, GvH clones were found, and some appeared first in ileum or blood. Peak levels of circulating GvH clones tracked with early post-transplant HvG declines. In patients with graft-donor T cell macrochimerism, allograft graft-versus-host to host-versus-graft clonal ratios were high.

Method: immunoSEQ multiplex PCR; TCRdb's copy keeps in-frame clones and lacks some. The table shows around 30,000 clones, with roughly nine tenths occurring only once. The J segment lost 2 bases and the V segment lost 3 bases, leaving 1 base of the junction unmatched. Germline CDR1 reads KGHSH; CDR2 reads LQKENI. The CDR3 extends over 16 amino acids. The input for sequencing was PBMCs, taken approximately 460 days after intestinal transplantation. This clonotype was obtained from a human patient who received an intestinal transplant, so some T cells may come from the graft donor. The gene calls are TRBV18 and TRBJ2-1; 13 positions match TRBD2. CDR3 protein: CASSPTSGGTYNEQFF. CDR3 nucleotides: TGTGCCAGCTCACCGACTAGCGGGGGGACCTACAATGAGCAGTTCTTC.